This T cell receptor beta chain was obtained from a study of Ad26.COV2.S vaccination and SARS-CoV-2 variants. Across the study: Vaccine-arm donor from the placebo-controlled COV1001 Ad26.COV2.S trial. Once or twice, 56 days apart, Ad26.COV2.S was delivered intramuscularly.

Stated treatment: some 20 received Ad26.COV2.S at low or high dose, single or two shots; roughly five received placebo; per-sample allocation not given. The samples date from day 63 after the first vaccine or placebo injection. Participants' vaccine, an Ad26 vector, delivered Wuhan-strain SARS-CoV-2 spike. Sequencing used immunoSEQ multiplex PCR; TCRdb keeps in-frame clones, though not all of them. Of about 480,000 clones listed, about 83% are singletons. This CDR3 region has 15 residues. CDR1 is SGHRS, CDR2 YFSETQ, per germline. The germline V and J ends were trimmed by 0 bases and 7 bases, with 13 bases remaining between them.

The sample was peripheral blood, taken in a trial of Ad26.COV2.S vaccine versus placebo. The rearrangement links TRBV5-1 to TRBJ1-4; tentatively, D is TRBD1 (6 bases). This receptor was identified in a person aged 18 to 59 who received the Ad26.COV2.S COVID-19 vaccine or a placebo. The CDR3 spells CASSLAREQGEKLFF. Here the CDR3 DNA reads TGCGCCAGCAGCTTGGCCCGAGAACAGGGTGAAAAACTGTTTTTT.